Listed below are T cell receptor beta chains from one sample, sequenced in a study of cytomegalovirus exposure and HLA in healthy donors. The protocol was immunoSEQ multiplex PCR, while the TCRdb copy is restricted to in-frame clones and leaves out a portion. Of over 30,000 clones in the sample, roughly 64% were seen once. Sequencing used PBMCs. The receptors were gathered from a man in his forties in good health and CMV-seropositive. The conserved cysteine and the conserved F or W are not part of the CDR3 here. The D gene is left open where the match is weak. Only part of the rows carry a size: once, few, many, or a class if the clone is expanded.

TRBJ2-6 | TRBV5-5 | NA | TRBD1 | ASSLDRGDVLT
TRBJ1-3 | TRBV12-5 | NA | TRBD1 | ASGGFPGTGVGNTIY
TRBJ2-7 | TRBV27 | NA | NA | ASSSGAGIYEQY
TRBJ2-3 | TRBV19 | once | TRBD2 | ASTPPGRGATDTQY
TRBJ2-1 | TRBV18 | NA | TRBD1 | ASSRAPRTGGVNEQF
TRBJ1-5 | TRBV6-1 | few | NA | ASTWTVNQPQH
TRBJ1-1 | TRBV11-1 | NA | NA | ASSLDEFVTEAF
TRBJ2-7 | TRBV21-1 | few | NA | ASSKRRTVTYEQY
TRBJ2-7 | TRBV5-4 | NA | NA | ASSLAWAPYEQY
TRBJ1-2 | TRBV27 | NA | NA | ASSPPGYTHNYGYT
TRBJ1-2 | TRBV27 | NA | NA | ASSFGGSNYGYT
TRBJ2-1 | TRBV30 | NA | TRBD2 | AWSVFGGRYNEQF
TRBJ2-3 | TRBV11-3 | NA | NA | ASSLRSGGLVDTQY
TRBJ2-1 | TRBV2 | NA | TRBD2 | ASSEAGTSGGRYDEQF
TRBJ2-7 | TRBV28 | NA | TRBD1 | ASSLTLTGGQTYEQY
TRBJ2-5 | TRBV19 | NA | TRBD2 | ASSIGGAQERTQY
TRBJ2-3 | TRBV27 | NA | TRBD2 | ASFGGGSRLDTQY
TRBJ2-7 | TRBV6-1 | NA | TRBD2 | ASSALAGSPYEQY
TRBJ2-3 | TRBV2 | few | TRBD2 | ASKGSGASTDTQY
TRBJ1-1 | TRBV18 | NA | NA | ASSSTIETAGSEAF
TRBJ1-6 | TRBV5-4 | NA | NA | ASSAEGGNNSPLH
TRBJ1-5 | TRBV19 | NA | NA | ARRLGQPQH
TRBJ2-7 | TRBV9 | NA | TRBD2 | ASSVGGLAGLGVEQY
TRBJ1-2 | TRBV27 | NA | NA | ASSDSYGYT
TRBJ2-7 | TRBV5-1 | NA | TRBD1 | ASSWDDRGYEQY
TRBJ1-2 | TRBV6-5 | NA | NA | ASTNPGSYGYT
TRBJ1-6 | TRBV6-5 | NA | NA | ASSYRHNSPLH
TRBJ2-3 | TRBV7-9 | once | TRBD2 | ASSSGLAGSTDTQY
TRBJ2-3 | TRBV7-9 | few | NA | ASSPPERTDTQY
TRBJ2-5 | TRBV4-1 | NA | TRBD2 | ASSQGLPGGGKWETQY
TRBJ2-7 | TRBV19 | NA | NA | ASSGMDSAGVEQY
TRBJ2-6 | TRBV5-1 | NA | NA | ASRTGNSPGANVLT
TRBJ1-6 | TRBV7-8 | few | NA | ASSLEGGISSYNSPLH
TRBJ1-1 | TRBV9 | NA | NA | ASSLSGGSTEAF
TRBJ2-5 | TRBV27 | NA | NA | ASSFYSAGTGTQY
TRBJ1-3 | TRBV28 | NA | NA | ASSTPGSQSSGNTIY
TRBJ2-2 | TRBV29-1 | NA | TRBD1 | SVTGTVNTGELF
TRBJ1-4 | TRBV18 | few | NA | ASSPGQGWNEKLF
TRBJ2-5 | TRBV10-3 | NA | TRBD2 | AIAELAGEETQY
TRBJ1-2 | TRBV11-2 | NA | NA | ASSLDHGNGYT
TRBJ1-2 | TRBV27 | NA | TRBD1 | ASSAGTGPLGDGYT
TRBJ2-7 | TRBV5-1 | NA | TRBD2 | ASTGTSGREQY
TRBJ2-7 | TRBV11-3 | NA | TRBD1 | ASSLSTGGGEQY
TRBJ2-3 | TRBV7-3 | NA | NA | ASSLMARSTDTQY
NA | TRBV13 | NA | TRBD1 | ASSPRDRAYEQY
TRBJ1-1 | TRBV7-8 | NA | TRBD1 | ASSFAGGTEAF
TRBJ2-2 | TRBV27 | few | NA | ASSPLTGELF
TRBJ2-5 | TRBV15 | NA | TRBD2 | ATSGTSGGNSYQETQY
TRBJ2-7 | TRBV9 | medium-sized | NA | ASSVAPGMGYEQY
TRBJ1-4 | TRBV19 | NA | TRBD1 | ASSMTGVDEKLF
TRBJ1-6 | TRBV25-1 | NA | NA | ASSDVGHSPLH
TRBJ1-5 | TRBV30 | NA | TRBD1 | AWSTGTGYSQPQH
TRBJ1-5 | TRBV6-5 | NA | NA | ASSLGRASNQPQH
TRBJ1-2 | TRBV6-5 | NA | TRBD1 | ASSYGGTESNGYT
TRBJ2-7 | TRBV5-6 | NA | NA | ASSLRPLWGRSYEQY
TRBJ2-3 | TRBV29-1 | NA | NA | SVELATDAQY
TRBJ1-2 | TRBV5-1 | NA | NA | ASSFEQSYGYT
TRBJ1-1 | TRBV9 | few | NA | ASSVGGENTEAF
TRBJ1-4 | TRBV6-6 | few | TRBD1 | ASRPGQGQNEKLF